This T cell receptor beta chain derives from a study of T cell changes during pregnancy in multiple sclerosis (dated by TCRdb to between 2018 and 2021). Broadly, across the study: The study looked at changes in the T cell repertoire across pregnancy in women with multiple sclerosis.

Library creation used the immunoSEQ multiplex PCR assay. The immuneACCESS repertoire file appears here via TCRdb, limited to in-frame rearrangements. These files lack a portion of the clones; in checked studies, under half of the deficit traces to unresolved V genes, and the cause of the others is not known. A total of roughly 49,000 clones appear in this sample, about 91% of them only once. Approximately 0.39% of the sample lies in the top ten. Worth noting for this clone: No antigen is known for it. Per-base qualities were not stored, and no clone one base away is much larger.

The germline V gene provides CDR1 MGHRA and CDR2 YSYEKL. The germline ends are 11 bases apart after V is trimmed by 0 bases and J by 3 bases. From the cysteine up to the phenylalanine, the CDR3 has a length of 16 residues. Of the read, only the CDR3 DNA is kept; its 48 bases are in frame from base 1. This receptor was taken from a female donor in good health, enrolled as a control in a pregnancy study. Rearrangement joined TRBV4-1 to TRBJ1-4; TRBD1 might be the D gene, on 5 matching bases. The sample in question was CD4+ T cells from peripheral blood mononuclear cells, obtained in the second trimester of pregnancy. The sequenced DNA: TGCGCCAGCAGCCAAGATCAGCAGGGTCCTAATGAAAAACTGTTTTTT. Its protein product is CASSQDQQGPNEKLFF.